The present T cell receptor beta chain was sequenced within a study of blood T cells in healthy people across ages. Regarding the study as a whole: Long-lived donors had more naive CD4+ cells and higher diversity than aged donors.

With a J-beta primer mix and a sample-barcoded 5' primer, a second PCR ran roughly 6 to 12 cycles. One entry per CDR3 protein results from TCRdb running MiXCR on the 5' RACE reads. The data contain about 1.5 million distinct CDR3 sequences, about 42% of them seen just once; the ten biggest clones take up 4%. Notes on this clonotype: The target antigen is unknown.

CDR1 MNHEY and CDR2 SVGEGT come from the germline V gene. This CDR3 spans 14 amino acids. The chain links TRBV6-2 or TRBV6-3 to TRBJ2-1; 9 bases line up with TRBD1. Matching the DNA end better, TRBJ2-7 makes the J call doubtful. The source material was blood. The TCR was taken from a woman aged 18-29 years in good health. CDR3 DNA sequence: TGTGCCAGCGGGGACAGGGCCCCCTACAATGAGCAGTACTTC. It encodes CASGDRAPYNEQYF.